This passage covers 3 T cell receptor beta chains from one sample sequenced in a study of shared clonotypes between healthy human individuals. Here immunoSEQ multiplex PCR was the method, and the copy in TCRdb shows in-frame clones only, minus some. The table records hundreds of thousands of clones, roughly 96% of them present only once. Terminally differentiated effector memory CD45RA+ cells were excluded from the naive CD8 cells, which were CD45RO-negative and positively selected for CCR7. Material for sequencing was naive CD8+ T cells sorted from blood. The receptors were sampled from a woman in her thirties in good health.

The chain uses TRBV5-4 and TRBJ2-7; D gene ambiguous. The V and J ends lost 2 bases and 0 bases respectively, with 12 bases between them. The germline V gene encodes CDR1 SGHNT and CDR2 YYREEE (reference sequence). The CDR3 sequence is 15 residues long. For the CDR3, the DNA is TGTGCCAGCAGCTTAGCAGAAACGAGCTCCTACGAGCAGTACTTC. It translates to CASSLAETSSYEQYF.

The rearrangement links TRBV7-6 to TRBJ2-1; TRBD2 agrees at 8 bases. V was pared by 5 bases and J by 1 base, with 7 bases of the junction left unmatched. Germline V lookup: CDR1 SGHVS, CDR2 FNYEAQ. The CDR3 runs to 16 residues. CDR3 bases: TGTGCCAGCAGCCCCCGAATAGCGGGATCCTACAATGAGCAGTTCTTC. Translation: CASSPRIAGSYNEQFF.

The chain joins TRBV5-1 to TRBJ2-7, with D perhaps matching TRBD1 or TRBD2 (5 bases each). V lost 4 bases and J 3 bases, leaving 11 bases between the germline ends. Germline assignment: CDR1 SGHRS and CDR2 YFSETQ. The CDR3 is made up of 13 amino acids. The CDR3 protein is CASSSGTVYEQYF. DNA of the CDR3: TGCGCCAGCAGCAGTGGGACCGTCTACGAGCAGTACTTC.